This T cell receptor beta chain was profiled in a study of CD8+CD57+ T cells in acquired aplastic anemia. Study details: The study obtained an average of about 3.2 ug of DNA from sorted CD4+ and CD8+ cells. Study-level results: Between the patient and control groups, CD8+ Simpson's diversity did not differ significantly. The same twenty-nine CD8+ CDR3 sequences occurred in patients and in controls.

The template for TCR beta VDJ and CDR3 sequence profiling was genomic DNA. MiXCR, run by TCRdb on the reads, gives a single entry per CDR3 protein. The data show around 430,000 distinct CDR3 sequences, over 25% seen once. The CDR3 is 14 amino acids. Trimming pared 1 base from V and 3 bases from J, leaving 11 bases between. Germline CDR1 and CDR2: SGHKS and YYEKEE (reference sequence). The sample holds a few counts of this clonotype. Its antigen remains unidentified. The conserved closing phenylalanine or tryptophan is absent in this CDR3, likely reflecting a read error. Patients chosen for sequencing had CD8+CD57+ cells that had expanded, as shown by flow cytometry. A severe acquired aplastic anemia diagnosis applied to all patients.

The chain has TRBV5-5 and TRBJ2-7; tentatively, D is TRBD1 (7 bases). Sequencing was done on a sample of sorted CD4+, CD8+, or CD8+CD57+ T cells (not recorded which) from PBMCs. The receptor's source is a human donor with aplastic anemia. This chain's CDR3 is CASSLQGGYYEQYL. CDR3 coding DNA: TGTGCCAGCAGCTTGCAGGGGGGTTACTACGAGCAGTACCTC.